The clone carrying this TCR beta chain is large. Germline lookup yields CDR1 WNHNN and CDR2 SYGVQD (reference sequence). After removal of 5 bases from V and 1 base from J, the junction contained 1 base not matched to a gene. The CDR3 covers 15 residues. The data are from a study of early stage breast cancer tumors. Assay: immunoSEQ multiplex PCR; the TCRdb copy retains only in-frame clones and omits some. The sample includes about 5,500 clones, roughly 68% of them seen just once. The sample consisted of normal breast tissue next to the tumor. This TCR was sampled from a person between 55 and 70 years old with breast cancer. The chain carries TRBV10-1 and TRBJ2-2; 10 bases map to TRBD2. The CDR3 DNA sequence: TGCGCCAGCAGTCTAGCGGGGGTGAACACCGGGGAGCTGTTTTTT. Its protein is CASSLAGVNTGELFF.